Presented here are 4 T cell receptor beta chains from one specimen sequenced in a study of T cell repertoires in cytomegalovirus infection. TCRdb re-called the reads with MiXCR, one entry per CDR3 protein. The sample has fewer than 80,000 distinct CDR3 sequences, approximately 3.7% seen once. Sequenced sample: PBMCs. These receptors were taken from a human donor in good health (CMV status not recorded). Some clones in this sample may be carry-over from other donors' samples.

This clonotype was recorded many times. The rearrangement joins TRBV6-6 to TRBJ1-2; no clear D. Germline V gene data show CDR1 as MNHNY and CDR2 as SVGAGI (reference sequence). The CDR3 extends over 14 amino acids. Trimming left V 4 bases short and J 4 bases short, with 13 bases between. The CDR3 protein is CASSLGGGGYGYTF. CDR3 sequence (DNA): TGTGCCAGCAGTTTAGGTGGAGGTGGCTATGGCTACACCTTC.

This clonotype was counted many times. J is TRBJ1-3 and V is TRBV6-6, with a tentative D call TRBD1 (6 bases). The CDR3 is made up of 16 amino acids. The germline V gene has CDR1 MNHNY and CDR2 SVGAGI (reference sequence). The germline V and J ends were trimmed by 0 bases and 0 bases, with 9 bases remaining between them. The CDR3 loop reads CASSYSTGVSGNTIYF. The DNA of the CDR3 is TGTGCCAGCAGTTACTCGACAGGAGTCTCTGGAAACACCATATATTTT.

This clonotype was counted many times. The genes are TRBV12-3 or TRBV12-4 and TRBJ1-2, with D perhaps TRBD1 (5 bases). The V and J ends lost 1 base and 4 bases respectively, with 13 bases between them. CDR3 length equals 15 residues. Written as DNA, the CDR3 is TGTGCCAGCAGTTTAGGCCCGACAGCCGCCTATGGCTACACCTTC. Translated, it gives CASSLGPTAAYGYTF.

This clonotype was detected many times. The chain couples TRBV11-2 to TRBJ1-1; 7 nucleotides agree with TRBD1. The CDR3 covers 16 residues. Germline V gene lookup returns CDR1 SGHAT and CDR2 FQNNGV. Trimming cost V 5 bases and J 2 bases; bases outside gene matches: 11. The CDR3 DNA reads TGTGCCAGCAGCACCGCCCGGGACAGAGTCAACACTGAAGCTTTCTTT. Encoded protein: CASSTARDRVNTEAFF.